The rows below give T cell receptor beta chains drawn from one sample of a study of blood T cell repertoires in COVID-19. The table came from immunoSEQ multiplex PCR; TCRdb's copy has only in-frame clones and leaves some out. The profile shows 430,000 or so clones, roughly 89% of them singletons. The specimen sequenced was peripheral blood. The origin of the receptors is a man aged 18 to 30 with COVID-19, enrolled during active disease. Both conserved end residues are part of each CDR3. A D gene is named only where the DNA matches it firmly. The listing skips clone size in some rows; elsewhere it reads once, few, many or a size class.

D	V	size	J	DNA	CDR3
-	TRBV5-1	once	TRBJ2-2	TGCGCCAGCAGCTTGGACACATCTCTTACCGGGGAGCTGTTTTTT	CASSLDTSLTGELFF
TRBD1	TRBV3-1/TRBV3-2	once	TRBJ1-2	TGTGCCAGCAGCCAAGCCCCGACAGGGGTTGGCTACACCTTC	CASSQAPTGVGYTF
-	TRBV27	-	TRBJ1-1	TGTGCCAGCAGTTTGGGAGGGAGGACTGAAGCTTTCTTT	CASSLGGRTEAFF
TRBD2	TRBV19	-	TRBJ2-1	TGTGCCAGTGGCGTGGCGGGAGGCTACAATGAGCAGTTCTTC	CASGVAGGYNEQFF
-	TRBV24-1	-	TRBJ2-3	TGTGCCACCAGTGATGTGGGGGGGGGCGTAGATACGCAGTATTTT	CATSDVGGGVDTQYF
TRBD1	TRBV30	-	TRBJ2-7	TGTGCCTGGAGCTGGGACAGCTCCTACGAGCAGTACTTC	CAWSWDSSYEQYF
-	TRBV5-6	-	TRBJ1-1	TGTGCCAGCAGCTTGGTTCAGCGGGACACTGAAGCTTTCTTT	CASSLVQRDTEAFF
TRBD2	TRBV7-9	-	TRBJ2-3	TGTGCCAGCAGCTTACAGGCGGGAGGTACCACAGATACGCAGTATTTT	CASSLQAGGTTDTQYF
-	TRBV5-1	once	TRBJ2-1	TGCGCCAGCAGCTTAGGGCGGCCAGGGAATGAGCAGTTCTTC	CASSLGRPGNEQFF
TRBD1	TRBV2	-	TRBJ2-7	TGTGCCAGCAGGCCCGGACAGGGACGATACGAGCAGTACTTC	CASRPGQGRYEQYF
TRBD1	TRBV27	-	TRBJ2-1	TGTGCCAGCAGCAGGACAGGAAGCAAATACAATGAGCAGTTCTTC	CASSRTGSKYNEQFF
TRBD2	TRBV7-6	-	TRBJ2-3	TGTGCCAGCAGCTTAAGACTAGCGGGGGGGCCAGATACGCAGTATTTT	CASSLRLAGGPDTQYF
TRBD1	TRBV27	-	TRBJ1-5	TGTGCCACCCGAGACAGGGTCAATCAGCCCCAGCATTTT	CATRDRVNQPQHF
-	TRBV5-4	-	TRBJ1-2	TGTGCCAGCAGCCTTGACACATATGGCTACACCTTC	CASSLDTYGYTF
-	TRBV12-5	-	TRBJ1-5	TGTGCTAGTGGTTCCACCCTCCGACAGAGCAAAAGACATCAGCCCCAGCATTTT	CASGSTLRQSKRHQPQHF
TRBD2	TRBV11-2	few	TRBJ2-1	TGTGCCAGCAGCTTAGGGCCGGGACTAGCACCGGGTGAGCAGTTCTTC	CASSLGPGLAPGEQFF
TRBD1	TRBV7-8	-	TRBJ2-7	TGTGCCAGCAGCTTAGGGACAGGGGGGCACGAGCAGTACTTC	CASSLGTGGHEQYF
TRBD2	TRBV27	-	TRBJ2-7	TGTGCCAGCAGTCCGGGACTAGCGGGGGACTTCTACGAGCAGTACTTC	CASSPGLAGDFYEQYF
-	TRBV21-1	-	TRBJ1-1	TGTGCCAGCAAGAACAGGGCCACTGAAGCTTTCTTT	CASKNRATEAFF
TRBD2	TRBV5-1	few	TRBJ2-5	TGCGCCAGCAGCTTGGCACTAGCGGGAGGTGAGACCCAGTACTTC	CASSLALAGGETQYF
-	TRBV6-5	-	TRBJ1-4	TGTGCCAGCAGTACTCGACAGTCCCCTAATGAAAAACTGTTTTTT	CASSTRQSPNEKLFF
TRBD2	TRBV7-6	-	TRBJ2-3	TGTGCCAGCAGCTTATCTGCTAGCGGGGATGAGAGTACGCAGTATTTT	CASSLSASGDESTQYF
TRBD1	TRBV7-9	-	TRBJ2-4	TGTGCCAGCAGCTCGGGACAGGGGGCCGACAAAAACATTCAGTACTTC	CASSSGQGADKNIQYF
-	TRBV4-1	-	TRBJ2-6	TGCGCCAGCAGCCAAGATTTGGTCAGTCCTGGGGCCAACGTCCTGACTTTC	CASSQDLVSPGANVLTF
-	TRBV7-9	-	TRBJ2-3	TGTGCCAGCGCGGGTCTCTCTAGCACAGATACGCAGTATTTT	CASAGLSSTDTQYF
-	TRBV11-2	-	TRBJ2-7	TGTGCCAGCAGCGCGGCGGGGTACGAGCAGTACTTC	CASSAAGYEQYF
-	TRBV11-2	-	TRBJ1-1	TGTGCCAGCAGCTTTGGGAGGGAAACTGAAGCTTTCTTT	CASSFGRETEAFF
TRBD1	TRBV6-5	once	TRBJ1-2	TGTGCCAGCAGTTCCAGACAGGGCAATTTCTATGGCTACACCTTC	CASSSRQGNFYGYTF
TRBD1	TRBV5-1	-	TRBJ2-1	TGCGCCAGCAGATCCGGGACAGGAGCCAATGAGCAGTTCTTC	CASRSGTGANEQFF
TRBD1	TRBV5-8	-	TRBJ1-5	TGTGCCAGCAGCAAGGGACAGGGAAAACCCATTCGTCAGCCCCAGCATTTT	CASSKGQGKPIRQPQHF
-	TRBV6-5	-	TRBJ1-4	TGTGCCAGCAGTCTTACACAGGGTTCGAGTGAAAAACTGTTTTTT	CASSLTQGSSEKLFF
-	TRBV5-6	-	TRBJ1-2	TGTGCCAGCAGCGCTTGGCTAGACAGGTTTTACTATGGCTACACCTTC	CASSAWLDRFYYGYTF
TRBD2	TRBV30	-	TRBJ2-7	TGTGCCTGGGGCATGGGACTAGCGGGGGCTTACGAGCAGTACTTC	CAWGMGLAGAYEQYF
TRBD1	TRBV7-6	-	TRBJ2-2	TGTGCCAGCAGCCCGTCCGGGACAGGGGCCACCGGGGAGCTGTTTTTT	CASSPSGTGATGELFF
-	TRBV5-1	-	TRBJ2-5	TGCGCCAGCAGCTTCAGCGTCCAAGAGACCCAGTACTTC	CASSFSVQETQYF
TRBD1	TRBV5-3	-	TRBJ2-3	TGTGCCAGAAGGAATGGGAAGCCGGGACAGAGCACAGATACGCAGTATTTT	CARRNGKPGQSTDTQYF
TRBD2	TRBV5-1	once	TRBJ2-1	TGCGCCAGCAGCTTGGAACTAGCGGGTGAAAATGAGCAGTTCTTC	CASSLELAGENEQFF
-	TRBV6-5	once	TRBJ1-2	TGTGCCAGCAAGAAGGGGGACCCTTGGGACTATGGCTACACCTTC	CASKKGDPWDYGYTF
-	TRBV6-5	-	TRBJ2-5	TGTGCCAGCAGTTACTTTGCTACCAGCGGGACCCAGTACTTC	CASSYFATSGTQYF
-	TRBV14	-	TRBJ2-6	TGTGCCAGCAGCCGCTCGCAGGGAAACTCTGGGGCCAACGTCCTGACTTTC	CASSRSQGNSGANVLTF
-	TRBV3-1/TRBV3-2	-	TRBJ1-6	TGTGCCAGCAGCCAAGATAGCGCTTGGGGTGGGCCACTCCACTTT	CASSQDSAWGGPLHF
-	TRBV10-1	-	TRBJ2-3	TGCGCCAGCTCCATCACAGATACGCAGTATTTT	CASSITDTQYF
TRBD2	TRBV3-1/TRBV3-2	-	TRBJ2-1	TGTGCCAGCAGCCATGGGGCACGGGGGGGAGTAAGTGGTTATGAGCAGTTCTTC	CASSHGARGGVSGYEQFF
-	TRBV6-4	-	TRBJ2-1	TGTGCCAGCAGTGACCTGGGGGCAAATGAGCAGTTCTTC	CASSDLGANEQFF
TRBD2	TRBV24-1	once	TRBJ2-2	TGTGCCACCAGTCGGGGGGACACCGGGGAGCTGTTTTTT	CATSRGDTGELFF